The 9 T cell receptor beta chains presented below share a single source sample, sequenced in a study of vaccination and CD4 T cells after COVID-19. Antigens of these TCRs are unknown. The Oncomine TCR Beta short-read assay was applied to DNA of cultured CD4+ T cells. Cultures of CD4+ T cells served as the source for extracting genomic DNA. A single record per CDR3 protein comes from TCRdb applying MiXCR to the PCR reads. The table has 11,000 or so distinct CDR3 sequences, roughly 43% seen once. Treatment here: approximately 10-day PBMC culture with coronavirus spike peptide pools or control peptides (ViraFEST assay). Those CD4+ T cells from the unexposed donor predate the COVID-19 pandemic (2011-2018). The sequenced sample consisted of CD4+ T cells from blood, cultured in vitro. The receptors originated from a human donor in good health.

This chain connects TRBV20-1 to TRBJ1-2, with TRBD1 identical over 7 bases. This CDR3 has 14 amino acids. Per the germline V gene, CDR1 is DFQATT and CDR2 is SNEGSKA (reference sequence). With V trimmed by 4 bases and J by 3 bases, 8 bases remained unmatched. This CDR3 reads CSAISYDRDYGYTF. In nucleotides, the CDR3 is TGCAGTGCTATCTCCTACGACAGGGACTATGGCTACACCTTC.

The V and J genes are TRBV6-1 and TRBJ2-5, with 8 nucleotides matching TRBD2. Germline V gene sequence: CDR1 MNHNS, CDR2 SASEGT. The CDR3 contains 16 residues. The junction had 10 bases not matched to a gene; V was cut back by 2 bases and J by 5 bases. The CDR3 sequence: CASSEPRTTGGETQYF. DNA for the CDR3: TGTGCCAGCAGTGAACCTAGGACAACGGGAGGGGAGACCCAGTACTTC.

This clonotype has a single count. This chain joins TRBV9 and TRBJ2-5, with 7 nucleotides matching TRBD2. Germline values: CDR1 SGDLS, CDR2 YYNGEE. This CDR3 is 13 amino acids long. The V gene end was trimmed by 4 bases and the J gene end by 4 bases; junction bases not matched to a gene: 4. CDR3 sequence reads: CASSPRGVETQYF. The CDR3 DNA reads TGTGCCAGCAGCCCTCGGGGGGTAGAGACCCAGTACTTC.

The J gene is TRBJ2-3, the V gene TRBV24-1, with 7 bases that match TRBD1. This CDR3 region has 17 residues. Germline V gene sequence: CDR1 KGHDR, CDR2 SFDVKD. The junction had 12 bases not matched to a gene; V was cut back by 5 bases and J by 2 bases. DNA for the CDR3: TGTGCCACCAGTGGACGCGGTAAGGGACAGCTCACAGATACGCAGTATTTT. Protein product: CATSGRGKGQLTDTQYF.

CDR3 bases: TGCGCCAGCAGCGTGGGAGACTACAATGAGCAGTTCTTC. Amino acids: CASSVGDYNEQFF. The chain links TRBV5-1 to TRBJ2-1; possibly TRBD2 for D (5 bases). Trimming pared 4 bases from V and 3 bases from J, leaving 8 bases between. Germline V gene sequence: CDR1 SGHRS, CDR2 YFSETQ. The CDR3 totals 13 residues.

This clonotype was observed a single time. The genes are TRBV30 and TRBJ1-5; D unclear. CDR1 and CDR2 from the germline V gene are GTSNPN and SVGIG (reference sequence). The CDR3 loop spans 13 amino acids. Trimming took 2 bases from V and 0 from J, leaving 5 bases between them. CDR3 amino acids: CAWSKDSNQPQHF. The DNA for the CDR3 is TGTGCCTGGAGTAAGGATAGCAATCAGCCCCAGCATTTT.

This clonotype ranks as medium-sized. The V call is TRBV27, the J call TRBJ1-6, with 7 bases matching TRBD1. Trimming cost V 7 bases and J 5 bases; bases outside gene matches: 8. CDR3 length equals 15 residues. CDR1 is MNHEY, CDR2 SMNVEV, per germline (reference sequence). The CDR3 sequence is CASTSTGAHNSPLHF. The DNA for the CDR3 is TGTGCCAGCACCTCTACAGGGGCCCATAATTCACCCCTCCACTTT.

J is TRBJ2-5 and V is TRBV28; no clear D gene. V gave up 3 bases and J gave up 2 bases, with 7 bases separating them. CDR1 and CDR2 from the germline V gene are MDHEN and SYDVKM. There are 13 residues in the CDR3. The CDR3 reads CASSFGRQETQYF. In DNA, the CDR3 is TGTGCCAGCAGTTTCGGCAGACAAGAGACCCAGTACTTC.

The J gene is TRBJ2-7, the V gene TRBV6-5, with 8 bases that match TRBD2. V shed 4 bases and J 0 bases; nucleotides not matched to a gene: 5. The CDR3 covers 15 residues. CDR1 is MNHEY, CDR2 SVGAGI, per germline. CDR3 nucleotide sequence: TGTGCCAGCAGTTTCACCGGGACTAGCTCCTACGAGCAGTACTTC. Translated, it gives CASSFTGTSSYEQYF.